This entry is about one T cell receptor (beta chain). Germline V lookup: CDR1 SGHVS, CDR2 FNYEAQ. Trimming removed 1 base from V and 4 bases from J, with 16 bases in between. The CDR3 contains 16 residues. These data belong to a study of human T cells and chemical hapten exposure. On the study more broadly: The scalp of each patient received a weekly diphenylcyclopropenone dose for the full roughly 25-week study.

TCRdb reprocessed the RACE reads with MiXCR, giving one entry per CDR3 protein. In the table there are about 170,000 distinct CDR3 sequences, 25% to 30% of which are singletons. Time point denoted: patch test 3, about 24 weeks after DPC sensitization. Treatment: therapeutic diphenylcyclopropenone sensitization with weekly scalp DPC. Specimen: whole blood, collected in connection with sensitization to the hapten diphenylcyclopropenone (DPC). The TCR originated in a woman aged 18 to 35 with alopecia areata. Some clones in this sample may be carry-over from other donors' samples. The chain uses TRBV7-6 and TRBJ1-1, with D tentatively TRBD1 (5 bases). The chain's CDR3 is CASSLVGRGRGTEAFF. DNA of the CDR3: TGTGCCAGCAGCTTAGTAGGACGGGGCCGGGGCACTGAAGCTTTCTTT.